This TCR beta chain was sequenced during a study of blood T cell repertoires in COVID-19. Study-wide background: Collection of acute and convalescent COVID-19 samples took place in the United States, Italy and Spain. PBMCs, B-cell-depleted T cells, or T cells provided the cDNA or gDNA that made up the material.

Original handling: Estimation of nucleated cell counts was performed using reference gene primer amplification. The repertoire was sequenced with immunoSEQ multiplex PCR; TCRdb's copy has only in-frame clones and lacks some. V and J calls and clone size are copied from that table; D and trimming were computed from the DNA. The table lists 40,000 to 45,000 clones, 70% to 90% of them singletons. Trimming left V 7 bases short and J 4 bases short, with 16 bases between. In germline, CDR1 is SNHLY, CDR2 FYNNEI. The CDR3 has 14 residues. This sequence joins TRBV2 and TRBJ1-2; D is unresolved. Sequencing was performed on peripheral blood. The sequence derives from a man aged 55 to 70 with acute or convalescent COVID-19. The CDR3 sequence: CASTLSRTSYGYTF. CDR3 sequence (DNA): TGTGCCAGCACCTTGTCGAGGACTTCCTATGGCTACACCTTC. The whole variable domain, remainder taken from reference TRBV2 and TRBJ1-2, is EPEVTQTPSHQVTQMGQEVILRCVPISNHLYFYWYRQILGQKVEFLVSFYNNEISEKSEIFDDQFSVERPDGSNFTLKIRSTKLEDSAMYFCASTLSRTSYGYTFGSGTRLTVV.